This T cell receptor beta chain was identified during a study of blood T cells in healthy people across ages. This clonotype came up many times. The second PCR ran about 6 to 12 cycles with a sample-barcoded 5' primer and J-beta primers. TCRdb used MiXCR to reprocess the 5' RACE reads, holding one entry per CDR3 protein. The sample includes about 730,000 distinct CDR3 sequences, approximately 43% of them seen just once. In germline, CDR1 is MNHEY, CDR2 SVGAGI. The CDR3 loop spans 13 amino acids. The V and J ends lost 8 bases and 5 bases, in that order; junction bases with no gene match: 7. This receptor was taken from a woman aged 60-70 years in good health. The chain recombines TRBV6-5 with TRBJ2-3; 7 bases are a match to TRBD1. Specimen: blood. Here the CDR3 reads CASGKGAGDTQYF. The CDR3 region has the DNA TGTGCCAGCGGAAAGGGGGCCGGAGATACGCAGTATTTT.